These T cell receptor beta chains were read from a single sample in a study of a mutant IDH1 vaccine in newly diagnosed glioma. No cognate antigen is known for these TCRs. Clones were read by immunoSEQ multiplex PCR, and TCRdb kept only the in-frame ones, dropping some. Of approximately 50,000 clones in the sample, over 75% were seen once. Sequenced material: PBMCs, taken from a glioma patient whose treatment included an IDH1 peptide vaccine. Source of these receptors: a woman in her 40s with glioma. Some clones in this sample may be carry-over from other donors' samples. CDR3s include the opening cysteine and the closing phenylalanine or tryptophan. Fields, in order: V gene, clone size, D gene, CDR3 length, J gene, CDR3 protein, CDR3 DNA. A D gene is named only where the DNA matches it firmly. Rows give clone size only sometimes, using once, few, many, or a class for an expanded clone.

v_gene: TRBV2
abundance: NA
d_gene: NA
len: 13
j_gene: TRBJ1-6
CDR3aa: CASIQAHNSPLHF
CDR3nt: TGTGCCAGCATACAGGCCCATAATTCACCCCTCCACTTT

v_gene: TRBV27
abundance: NA
d_gene: TRBD1
len: 13
j_gene: TRBJ1-1
CDR3aa: CASSLSRQGKAFF
CDR3nt: TGTGCCAGCAGTTTATCAAGACAGGGGAAAGCTTTCTTT

v_gene: TRBV7-9
abundance: NA
d_gene: NA
len: 13
j_gene: TRBJ1-3
CDR3aa: CASSPLGGNTIYF
CDR3nt: TGTGCCAGCAGCCCCTTGGGTGGAAACACCATATATTTT

v_gene: TRBV5-1
abundance: few
d_gene: NA
len: 13
j_gene: TRBJ1-1
CDR3aa: CASSLRFNTEAFF
CDR3nt: TGCGCCAGCAGCTTGAGGTTCAACACTGAAGCTTTCTTT

v_gene: TRBV7-7
abundance: NA
d_gene: TRBD1
len: 16
j_gene: TRBJ2-2
CDR3aa: CASSSRTGGNTGELFF
CDR3nt: TGTGCTAGCAGTTCGAGGACAGGAGGGAACACCGGGGAGCTGTTTTTT

v_gene: TRBV2
abundance: few
d_gene: NA
len: 11
j_gene: TRBJ1-1
CDR3aa: CASSGTSEAFF
CDR3nt: TGTGCCAGCAGTGGGACGTCAGAAGCTTTCTTT

v_gene: TRBV11-3
abundance: NA
d_gene: NA
len: 13
j_gene: TRBJ1-1
CDR3aa: CASSSSGVSEAFF
CDR3nt: TGTGCCAGCAGCTCCTCCGGGGTGTCTGAAGCTTTCTTT

v_gene: TRBV4-1
abundance: NA
d_gene: NA
len: 16
j_gene: TRBJ1-5
CDR3aa: CASSQEGHAKEQPQHF
CDR3nt: TGCGCCAGCAGCCAAGAAGGACACGCAAAAGAGCAGCCCCAGCATTTT

v_gene: TRBV4-3
abundance: NA
d_gene: TRBD2
len: 16
j_gene: TRBJ2-3
CDR3aa: CASSRGTSGSTDTQYF
CDR3nt: TGCGCCAGCAGCCGGGGGACTAGCGGGAGCACAGATACGCAGTATTTT

v_gene: TRBV19
abundance: once
d_gene: NA
len: 14
j_gene: TRBJ2-6
CDR3aa: CASRQISGANVLTF
CDR3nt: TGTGCCAGTAGACAGATCTCTGGGGCCAACGTCCTGACTTTC

v_gene: TRBV5-8
abundance: few
d_gene: NA
len: 14
j_gene: TRBJ1-1
CDR3aa: CASSRLPLNTEAFF
CDR3nt: TGTGCCAGCAGCCGCCTACCCCTGAACACTGAAGCTTTCTTT

v_gene: TRBV27
abundance: NA
d_gene: TRBD2
len: 17
j_gene: TRBJ2-5
CDR3aa: CASSLLRSGGYQETQYF
CDR3nt: TGTGCCAGCAGTTTACTCAGGAGCGGGGGGTACCAAGAGACCCAGTACTTC

v_gene: TRBV10-2
abundance: NA
d_gene: NA
len: 11
j_gene: TRBJ2-7
CDR3aa: CASSDPREQYF
CDR3nt: TGCGCCAGCAGTGACCCCCGGGAGCAGTACTTC

v_gene: TRBV6-4
abundance: NA
d_gene: TRBD1
len: 17
j_gene: TRBJ1-1
CDR3aa: CASSDQSGQGPNTEAFF
CDR3nt: TGTGCCAGCAGTGACCAATCGGGACAGGGTCCGAACACTGAAGCTTTCTTT

v_gene: TRBV7-6
abundance: few
d_gene: NA
len: 13
j_gene: TRBJ1-2
CDR3aa: CASSLAELYGYTF
CDR3nt: TGTGCCAGCAGCTTGGCAGAGCTCTATGGCTACACCTTC

v_gene: TRBV29-1
abundance: NA
d_gene: NA
len: 14
j_gene: TRBJ2-2
CDR3aa: CSVEGQGGTGELFF
CDR3nt: TGCAGCGTCGAAGGGCAGGGAGGCACCGGGGAGCTGTTTTTT

v_gene: TRBV14
abundance: NA
d_gene: NA
len: 16
j_gene: TRBJ2-3
CDR3aa: CASSRQGSRVADTQYF
CDR3nt: TGTGCCAGCAGCCGGCAGGGCTCCCGTGTCGCAGATACGCAGTATTTT

v_gene: TRBV9
abundance: NA
d_gene: TRBD2
len: 13
j_gene: TRBJ2-5
CDR3aa: CASSVARAGEQYF
CDR3nt: TGTGCCAGCAGCGTAGCCCGGGCGGGGGAGCAGTACTTC

v_gene: TRBV29-1
abundance: NA
d_gene: TRBD1
len: 12
j_gene: TRBJ2-7
CDR3aa: CSARQGIYEQYF
CDR3nt: TGCAGCGCGAGACAGGGGATCTACGAGCAGTACTTC

v_gene: TRBV6-6
abundance: once
d_gene: NA
len: 13
j_gene: TRBJ1-3
CDR3aa: CASITGSGHTIYF
CDR3nt: TGTGCCAGCATTACAGGTTCTGGGCACACCATATATTTT

v_gene: TRBV28
abundance: few
d_gene: NA
len: 14
j_gene: TRBJ2-7
CDR3aa: CASRFWDMTYEQYF
CDR3nt: TGTGCCAGCAGATTCTGGGACATGACCTACGAGCAGTACTTC

v_gene: TRBV12-5
abundance: NA
d_gene: NA
len: 14
j_gene: TRBJ2-3
CDR3aa: CASGSGSLGYTQYF
CDR3nt: TGTGCTAGTGGTTCGGGCTCTCTGGGATATACGCAGTATTTT

v_gene: TRBV7-8
abundance: NA
d_gene: NA
len: 14
j_gene: TRBJ1-6
CDR3aa: CASSLLGQRGTLHF
CDR3nt: TGTGCCAGCAGCTTATTAGGGCAGAGGGGCACCCTCCACTTT

v_gene: TRBV6-5
abundance: NA
d_gene: NA
len: 15
j_gene: TRBJ2-7
CDR3aa: CASSYGGFQVYEQYF
CDR3nt: TGTGCCAGCAGTTACGGCGGGTTTCAGGTGTACGAGCAGTACTTC

v_gene: TRBV30
abundance: NA
d_gene: NA
len: 12
j_gene: TRBJ1-2
CDR3aa: CAWRVQGYGYTF
CDR3nt: TGTGCCTGGAGGGTTCAGGGTTATGGCTACACCTTC

v_gene: TRBV14
abundance: NA
d_gene: NA
len: 16
j_gene: TRBJ1-4
CDR3aa: CASSQVGRATNEKLFF
CDR3nt: TGTGCCAGCAGCCAAGTAGGACGAGCAACTAATGAAAAACTGTTTTTT

v_gene: TRBV11-2
abundance: NA
d_gene: NA
len: 13
j_gene: TRBJ1-2
CDR3aa: CASSLDTDYGYTF
CDR3nt: TGTGCCAGCAGCTTAGATACAGACTATGGCTACACCTTC